The clone carrying this TCR beta chain has just a few counts. This sample was taken from a study of blood T cells in healthy people across ages. Through a sample-barcoded 5' primer and a J-beta primer mix, a second PCR was run for roughly 7 to 11 cycles. Via MiXCR, TCRdb re-called the 5' RACE reads, giving one row per CDR3 protein. This sample yields around 1,500,000 distinct CDR3 sequences, of which approximately 38% are seen a single time; 6.5% to 10% belongs to the top ten. The CDR3 is made up of 15 amino acids. The germline CDR1 and CDR2 sequences are LNHDA and SQIVND (reference sequence). Trimming removed 9 bases from V and 6 bases from J; junction bases left unmatched: 10.

The V call is TRBV19, the J call TRBJ1-6, with 8 nucleotides matching TRBD1. The sequenced sample was blood. The origin of this receptor is a woman between 18 and 29 years old in good health. CDR3 DNA sequence: TGTGCCAGCCGGCCAACGGGACAGGTTAATTCACCCCTCCACTTT. This sequence encodes CASRPTGQVNSPLHF.